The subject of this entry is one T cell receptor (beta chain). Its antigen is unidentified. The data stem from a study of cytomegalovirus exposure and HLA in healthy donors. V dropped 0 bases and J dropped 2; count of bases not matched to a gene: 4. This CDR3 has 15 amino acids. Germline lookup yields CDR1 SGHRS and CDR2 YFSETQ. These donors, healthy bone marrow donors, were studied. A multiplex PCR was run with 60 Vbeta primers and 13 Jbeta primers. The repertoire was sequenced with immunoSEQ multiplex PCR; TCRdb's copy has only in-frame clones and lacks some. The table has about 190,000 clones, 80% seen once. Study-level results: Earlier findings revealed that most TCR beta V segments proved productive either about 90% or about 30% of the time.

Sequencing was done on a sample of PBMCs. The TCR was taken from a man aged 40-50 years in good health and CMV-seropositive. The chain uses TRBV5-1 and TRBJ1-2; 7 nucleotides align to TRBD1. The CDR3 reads CASSLDGRGNYGYTF. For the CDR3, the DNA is TGCGCCAGCAGCTTGGATGGCAGGGGGAACTATGGCTACACCTTC.